These T cell receptor beta chains were read from a single sample in a study of blood T cell repertoires in COVID-19. The method was immunoSEQ multiplex PCR; TCRdb's version includes in-frame clones alone and lacks a portion of them. In the table there are approximately 100,000 clones, around 87% of which are singletons. Specimen: peripheral blood. These receptor sequences come from a woman in her 30s with acute or convalescent COVID-19. The CDR3 runs from the conserved cysteine through the conserved F or W. A D gene is named only where the DNA matches it firmly. Rows may omit the clone size; those that give it use once, few, many or a size class.

d_call,clone_size,j_call,cdr3_length,v_call,cdr3_aa,cdr3_nt
TRBD1,-,TRBJ2-7,15,TRBV9,CASSPGGTGEYEQYF,TGTGCCAGCAGCCCAGGCGGGACAGGGGAGTACGAGCAGTACTTC
-,-,TRBJ2-1,12,TRBV7-2,CASSLLAYEQFF,TGTGCCAGCAGCTTATTGGCATACGAGCAGTTCTTC
TRBD1,-,TRBJ1-6,18,TRBV11-2,CASSQKGQGALGNSPLHF,TGTGCCAGCAGCCAAAAGGGACAGGGGGCGCTTGGCAATTCACCCCTCCACTTT
TRBD1,-,TRBJ1-6,13,TRBV12-3/TRBV12-4,CASNLQGDSPLHF,TGTGCCAGCAACCTACAGGGGGATTCACCCCTCCACTTT
-,-,TRBJ1-5,13,TRBV12-3/TRBV12-4,CASSLGRAGAQHF,TGTGCCAGCAGTTTGGGGCGTGCTGGGGCCCAGCATTTT
TRBD1,once,TRBJ2-1,14,TRBV23-1,CASITGVRYNEQFF,TGCGCCAGCATAACAGGGGTGAGATACAATGAGCAGTTCTTC
-,-,TRBJ2-3,13,TRBV9,CASQATASTLQYF,TGTGCCAGCCAGGCCACGGCCTCAACGTTGCAGTATTTT
TRBD2,-,TRBJ2-7,16,TRBV4-1,CASSPGGGRSSYEQYF,TGCGCCAGCAGCCCAGGCGGGGGTAGGAGCTCCTACGAGCAGTACTTC
-,-,TRBJ2-3,14,TRBV7-9,CASSLAGSTDTQYF,TGTGCCAGCAGCTTAGCGGGCAGCACAGATACGCAGTATTTT
-,once,TRBJ1-1,14,TRBV19,CASSIVQTAREAFF,TGTGCCAGTAGTATAGTTCAAACAGCCCGTGAAGCTTTCTTT
TRBD1,-,TRBJ1-4,15,TRBV2,CASRRIGTGGEKLFF,TGTGCCAGCAGAAGGATCGGGACAGGGGGGGAAAAACTGTTTTTT
TRBD2,-,TRBJ2-2,14,TRBV30,CAWTTGTNSGELFF,TGTGCCTGGACGACCGGGACTAACAGCGGGGAGCTGTTTTTT
-,-,TRBJ1-5,13,TRBV7-9,CASSLGVGGAQHF,TGTGCCAGCAGCTTAGGGGTGGGCGGGGCCCAGCATTTT
-,-,TRBJ2-7,16,TRBV4-1,CASSQEGEAGWYEQYF,TGCGCCAGCAGCCAAGAAGGGGAAGCGGGTTGGTACGAGCAGTACTTC
-,-,TRBJ2-1,15,TRBV9,CASSVRPAAPGEQFF,TGTGCCAGCAGCGTAAGGCCCGCGGCTCCCGGTGAGCAGTTCTTC
TRBD2,-,TRBJ2-7,15,TRBV4-2,CASSQGLAGAYEQYF,TGTGCCAGCAGCCAAGGACTAGCGGGGGCCTACGAGCAGTACTTC
-,-,TRBJ1-3,17,TRBV5-1,CASSPSPPSVSGNTIYF,TGCGCCAGCAGCCCGAGCCCGCCATCGGTCTCTGGAAACACCATATATTTT
TRBD1,-,TRBJ2-6,16,TRBV7-8,CASSRGQGSGANVLTF,TGTGCCAGCAGCCGAGGACAGGGATCTGGGGCCAACGTCCTGACTTTC
-,-,TRBJ1-1,14,TRBV18,CASSPEQGITEAFF,TGTGCCAGCTCACCCGAACAGGGTATCACTGAAGCTTTCTTT
-,-,TRBJ1-6,14,TRBV7-9,CASSWTGNNSPLHF,TGTGCCAGCAGCTGGACTGGTAATAATTCACCCCTCCACTTT
-,few,TRBJ1-2,13,TRBV30,CAWSVLSGGGYTF,TGTGCCTGGAGTGTACTGTCCGGCGGTGGCTACACCTTC
TRBD2,few,TRBJ2-1,16,TRBV5-4,CASSLAGLAPLDEQFF,TGTGCCAGCAGCTTGGCGGGACTAGCCCCTCTCGATGAGCAGTTCTTC